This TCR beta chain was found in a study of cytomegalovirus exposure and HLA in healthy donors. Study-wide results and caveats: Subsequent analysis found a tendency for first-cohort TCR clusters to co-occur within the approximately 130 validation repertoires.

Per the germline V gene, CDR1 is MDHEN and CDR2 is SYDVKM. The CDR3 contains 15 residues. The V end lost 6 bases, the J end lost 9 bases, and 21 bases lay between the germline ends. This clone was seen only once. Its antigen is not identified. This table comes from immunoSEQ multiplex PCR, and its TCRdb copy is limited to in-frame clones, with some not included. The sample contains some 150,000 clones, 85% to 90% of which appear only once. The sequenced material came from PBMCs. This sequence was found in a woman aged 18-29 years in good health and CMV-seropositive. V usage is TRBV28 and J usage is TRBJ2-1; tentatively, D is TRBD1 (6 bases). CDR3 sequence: CASRFPEARGSEQFF. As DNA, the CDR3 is TGTGCCAGCAGATTCCCGGAGGCCAGGGGCAGTGAGCAGTTCTTC.